This T cell receptor (beta chain) comes out of a study of blood T cell repertoires in COVID-19 (dated by TCRdb to 2018 to 2020). Concerning the study at large: Samples covering the acute and convalescent phases of COVID-19 were provided by collaborators in the United States, Italy and Spain. The material from the prospective study consisted of cDNA or gDNA derived from T cells, B-cell-depleted T cells, or PBMCs. Deeply sampled blood TCRbeta repertoires from subjects exposed to, actively infected with, or recovered from COVID-19 were included in the dataset. The repertoires were released in a freely available public database intended as a resource for research on the immune response to SARS-CoV-2. The samples were drawn from the first 160 participants of the ongoing ImmuneRACE study and from 1,200 or so subjects provided by 6 global collaborators. Nearly every sample came with metadata listing a de-identified subject ID, COVID-19 status, age in years and sex. Where HLA class I and class II types were available, the types were taken from metadata supplied by the sample provider, not from assay-based typing.

TCRbeta CDR3 regions were amplified from genomic DNA by means of the immunoSEQ Assay, a bias-controlled multiplex PCR. In the source study's methods: The number of nucleated cells in each sample was estimated from the amplification of reference gene primers within the assay. To quantify the absolute abundance of each unique TCRbeta CDR3 rearrangement, sequence reads were collapsed and filtered. For each sample, productive Simpson clonality was calculated by taking the square root of Simpson's diversity index across productive rearrangements. Imported from immuneACCESS, the table was reduced by TCRdb to in-frame sequences with V and J called. These copies leave out some clones; in studies compared against another copy, an unresolved V gene accounts for under half, and the cause of the remainder is not known. V and J calls plus clone size are reproduced from that table; the DNA served to infer D and trimming. The sample has some 310,000 clones on record, about nine tenths of them singletons. Jointly, the top ten make up roughly a tenth of the sample.

On the study overall, not on this receptor specifically: Clinical and demographic metadata were provided uncurated, with the amount varying by source and participant.

Enrolling through a virtual design, the prospective study's participants ranged in age from roughly 18 to 90 years and lived across some 23 United States geographic areas. Cohort assignment in the prospective study relied on participant-reported clinical history from a screening survey and a study questionnaire. Recovered participants in ImmuneRACE Cohort 3 were defined as having two consecutive negative NP/OP PCR tests, clearance from a healthcare professional, or resolution of symptoms. In the prospective study, mobile phlebotomists collected whole blood, serum and a nasopharyngeal or oropharyngeal swab from each participant. Additional blood draws and questionnaires over an approximately two-month period could optionally be provided by prospective study participants. Blood samples from the prospective study were shipped frozen or at room temperature prior to DNA extraction. Regarding this clone: There is no known antigen for this receptor. Base qualities are not at hand, and no much larger clone is one base apart.

Sequencing used PBMCs or T cells enriched from blood (not recorded which). This receptor was obtained from a woman between 25 and 40 years old who had recovered from COVID-19.

The nucleotides are TGTGCCACCAGTGAAGGGCAGGGGCGCCCCAATGAGCAGTTCTTC. Its coded protein is CATSEGQGRPNEQFF. The sequence links TRBV24-1 to TRBJ2-1; the D segment could be TRBD1, given 6 matching bases. V sheds 4 bases and J sheds 6 bases, leaving 15 bases between their ends. CDR1 and CDR2 were assigned from the germline V gene as KGHDR and SFDVKD. From the cysteine through the phenylalanine, the CDR3 covers 15 amino acids. The kept DNA is CDR3 alone, 45 bases in frame from the first base.